This T cell receptor (beta chain) was identified during a study of response to subunit inactivated influenza vaccine. This clonotype was counted between two and nine times. Its antigen is not identified. MiXCR, applied by TCRdb to the RT-PCR reads, yields one record per CDR3 protein. The profile covers fewer than 250,000 distinct CDR3 sequences, with 13% to 15% appearing a single time and about 28% taken by the ten largest. Findings and caveats of the study: The authors suggested that every seasonal influenza vaccination recruits few new T cells.

This clonotype originated in a man in his fifties who received an inactivated influenza vaccine. The specimen comprised CD8+ T cells sorted from PBMCs, sampled 4 to 6 days after vaccination.

The CDR3 region is CASSLRLWTSGQETQYF. The CDR3 nucleotides are TGTGCCAGCAGCCTCCGGCTTTGGACTAGCGGACAAGAGACCCAGTACTTC. This sequence joins TRBV28 and TRBJ2-5, with 10 bases aligning to TRBD2. Germline CDR1 MDHEN, CDR2 SYDVKM. The V and J ends lost 6 bases and 2 bases, in that order; junction bases with no gene match: 12. The CDR3 totals 17 residues.